This T cell receptor (beta chain) was sequenced in a study of early stage breast cancer tumors (dated by TCRdb to about 2017). In the study overall: Of the roughly 15 invasive breast tumors, some twelve were found to be estrogen receptor-positive, progesterone receptor-positive and HER2-negative. On average, each sample had roughly 10-fold read coverage. A total of about 2,800,000 templates, representing some 1,000,000 unique clonotypes, were detected across all samples. Eight of the 12 ER+/PR+/HER2- tumors were invasive ductal carcinomas, while the other four were invasive lobular carcinomas.

V loses 6 bases, J loses 1 base, and the germline ends lie 18 bases apart. The CDR3 sequence holds 16 residues, the cysteine and phenylalanine included. The DNA shown is the 48-base CDR3, in frame from base 1. Sequences MGHRA (CDR1) and YSYEKL (CDR2) are obtained from the germline V gene. Overall study outcomes, separate from this receptor: Chain pairing and functional markers such as CD4, CD8 and FOXP3 were missed by bulk genomic DNA sequencing of unsorted cells. Because the cohort was small, analysis by tumor subtype was not possible. Greater similarity was observed between blood and normal breast repertoires than between blood and tumor repertoires, and tumor was distinguished from normal in about 85% of the 16 patients when each tissue was compared with blood. Enriched TCRB sequences shared across patients were mostly commonly generated sequences, unlikely to play an important role in the tumor microenvironment. Roughly 2.6-fold higher T cell density and higher clonality were observed in tumors than in adjacent normal breast tissue.

The study profiled bulk TCR beta-chain repertoires in matched peripheral blood, tumor and adjacent normal breast tissue taken from some 17 patients with early-stage breast cancer. Before surgery, roughly 4.5-10 mL of whole blood was collected into EDTA tubes and then processed within 2 hours. Peripheral blood mononuclear cells were isolated by Ficoll-Paque centrifugation in SepMate-50 tubes. PBMCs were cryopreserved in about 90% FBS with approximately 10% DMSO in aliquots of roughly 2 to 4.5 million cells and stored in liquid nitrogen. The Qiagen AllPrep DNA/RNA Mini kit was used for genomic DNA extraction. Points on this clone: The clone's antigen remains unknown. No base quality information exists; no much larger clone differs at one position.

Each sample was amplified as two independent genomic DNA replicates: 0.5 to 0.65 ug for blood and about 1.5 ug for tumor or normal breast. Following the manufacturer's instructions, the ImmunoSeq Intro kit was used to carry out TCRB sequencing on genomic DNA. The multiplex PCR ran for 30 to 35 cycles using proprietary primers and spike-in control sequences for absolute quantification. Single-end 150-bp reads were used to sequence an 87-bp fragment spanning the CDR3 and the flanking V and J genes. Seven samples, each with two replicates, were multiplexed per lane of an Illumina MiSeq using version 3.0 chemistry. From the authors' description of their analysis: Raw data were processed by the vendor's proprietary pipeline, with both replicates merged into one result per sample. To define clonotypes, the study grouped productive rearrangements that shared the V-gene family, CDR3 amino acid sequence and J-gene segment. Clonality was computed as 1 minus the normalized Shannon entropy (Pielou evenness) of TCRB abundances. To estimate T cell density, the total number of templates was divided by the input cell count, which was inferred from how much DNA went in. Recon was used with default parameters to estimate total repertoire diversity and clonality. Tumor-enriched clonotypes were defined as having over 0.1% abundance in tumor and at least 32-fold higher abundance than in normal breast. TCRdb took this table from immuneACCESS and kept in-frame rearrangements with V and J called. Such tables lack part of the clones; where checked against another copy, unresolved V genes explain under half of the gap, and the rest is unexplained. That table furnishes V, J and clone size, whereas the DNA furnished D and trimming. Here the sample has some 58,000 clones; 65% to 80% occur a single time. Together, the top ten hold around 3.7% of the sample.

The V gene is TRBV4-1 and the J gene is TRBJ1-2; D gene: possibly TRBD1, on 5 matching bases. The sequence was collected from a person younger than 45 with breast cancer. The material sequenced was blood. The nucleotide sequence reads TGCGCCAGCAGTTTAGGGCTACAGGCGGGTAACTATGGCTACACCTTC. It specifies CASSLGLQAGNYGYTF.